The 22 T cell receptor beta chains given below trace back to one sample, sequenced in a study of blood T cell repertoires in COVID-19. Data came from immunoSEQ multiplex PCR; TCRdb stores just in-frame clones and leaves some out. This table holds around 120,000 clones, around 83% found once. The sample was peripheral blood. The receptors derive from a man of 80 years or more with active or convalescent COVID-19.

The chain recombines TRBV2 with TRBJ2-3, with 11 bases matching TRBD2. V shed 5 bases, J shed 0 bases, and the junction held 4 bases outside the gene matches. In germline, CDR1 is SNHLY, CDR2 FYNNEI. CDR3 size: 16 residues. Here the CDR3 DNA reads TGTGCCAGCAGTAAAGGGACTAGCGGAAGCACAGATACGCAGTATTTT. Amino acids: CASSKGTSGSTDTQYF.

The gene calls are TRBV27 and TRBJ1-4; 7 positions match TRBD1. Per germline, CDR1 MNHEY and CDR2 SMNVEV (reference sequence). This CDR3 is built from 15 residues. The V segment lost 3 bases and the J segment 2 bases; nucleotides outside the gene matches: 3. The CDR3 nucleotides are TGTGCCAGCAGTTTCACGACAGGGACTAATGAAAAACTGTTTTTT. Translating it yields CASSFTTGTNEKLFF.

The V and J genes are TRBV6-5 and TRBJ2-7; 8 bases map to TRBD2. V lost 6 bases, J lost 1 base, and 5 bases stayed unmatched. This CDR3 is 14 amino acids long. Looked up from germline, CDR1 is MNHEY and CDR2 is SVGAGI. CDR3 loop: CASSRTSSSYEQYF. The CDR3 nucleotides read TGTGCCAGCAGCCGGACTAGCTCTTCCTACGAGCAGTACTTC.

The DNA for the CDR3 is TGTGCCAGCAGCGACAGGGGGCCAGATACGCAGTATTTT. As protein: CASSDRGPDTQYF. This chain connects TRBV7-9 to TRBJ2-3; 10 nucleotides align to TRBD1. Germline-derived CDR1 and CDR2 are SEHNR and FQNEAQ (reference sequence). The CDR3 runs 13 residues. The junction had 0 bases not matched to a gene; V was cut back by 5 bases and J by 4 bases.

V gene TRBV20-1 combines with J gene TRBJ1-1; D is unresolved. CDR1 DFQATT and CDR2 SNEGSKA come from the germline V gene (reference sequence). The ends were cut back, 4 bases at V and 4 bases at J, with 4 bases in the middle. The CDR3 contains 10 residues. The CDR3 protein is CSATRTEAFF. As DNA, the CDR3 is TGCAGTGCTACCCGCACTGAAGCTTTCTTT.

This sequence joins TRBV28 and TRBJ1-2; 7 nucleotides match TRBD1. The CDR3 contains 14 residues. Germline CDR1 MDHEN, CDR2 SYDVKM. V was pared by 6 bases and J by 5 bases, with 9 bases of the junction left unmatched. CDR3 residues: CASRIPGTAYGYTF. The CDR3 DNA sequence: TGTGCCAGCAGAATACCCGGGACAGCTTATGGCTACACCTTC.

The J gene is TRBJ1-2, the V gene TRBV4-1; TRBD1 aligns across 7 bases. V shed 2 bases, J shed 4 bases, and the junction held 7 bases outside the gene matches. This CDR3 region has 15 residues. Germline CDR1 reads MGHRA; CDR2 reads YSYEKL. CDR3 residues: CASSQRQGEPYGYTF. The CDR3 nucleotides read TGCGCCAGCAGCCAAAGACAGGGAGAACCCTATGGCTACACCTTC.

CDR3 bases: TGTGCCAGCAGCGTAGTCAGCGGGGGGGCTGAGACAGATACGCAGTATTTT. Translated, it gives CASSVVSGGAETDTQYF. The genes are TRBV9 and TRBJ2-3; 10 bases are a match to TRBD2. The ends lost 0 bases at V and 3 bases at J; junction bases unmatched: 7. The V gene's germline CDR1 is SGDLS and CDR2 YYNGEE. The CDR3 consists of 17 residues.

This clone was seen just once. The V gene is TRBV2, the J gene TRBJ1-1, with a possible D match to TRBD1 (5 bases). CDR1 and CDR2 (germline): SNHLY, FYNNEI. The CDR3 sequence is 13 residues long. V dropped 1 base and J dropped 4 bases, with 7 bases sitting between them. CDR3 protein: CASSEVGGTEAFF. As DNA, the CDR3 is TGTGCCAGCAGTGAAGTGGGGGGCACTGAAGCTTTCTTT.

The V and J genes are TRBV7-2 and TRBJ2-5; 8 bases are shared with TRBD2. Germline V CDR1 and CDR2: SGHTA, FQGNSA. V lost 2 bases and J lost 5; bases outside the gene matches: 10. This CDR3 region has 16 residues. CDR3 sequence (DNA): TGTGCCAGCAGCTTAAAGGGCGGGGGGTGGATCGAGACCCAGTACTTC. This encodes CASSLKGGGWIETQYF.

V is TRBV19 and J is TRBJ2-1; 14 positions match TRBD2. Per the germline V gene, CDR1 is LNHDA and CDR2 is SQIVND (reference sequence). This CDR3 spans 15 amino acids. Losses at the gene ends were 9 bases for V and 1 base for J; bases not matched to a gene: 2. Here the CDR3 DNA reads TGTGCCAGCCGGACTAGCGGGGGGTCCTACAATGAGCAGTTCTTC. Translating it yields CASRTSGGSYNEQFF.

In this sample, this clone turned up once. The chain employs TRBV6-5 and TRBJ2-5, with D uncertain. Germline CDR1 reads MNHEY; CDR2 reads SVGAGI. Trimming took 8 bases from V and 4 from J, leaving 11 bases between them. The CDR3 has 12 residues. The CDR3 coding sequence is TGTGCCAGCGCCAGGTTCGGAGAGACCCAGTACTTC. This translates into CASARFGETQYF.

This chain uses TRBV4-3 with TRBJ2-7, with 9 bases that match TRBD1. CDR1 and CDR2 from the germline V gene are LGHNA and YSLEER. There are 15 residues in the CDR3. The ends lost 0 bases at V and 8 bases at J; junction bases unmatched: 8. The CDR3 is CASSQDHGQGLKQYF. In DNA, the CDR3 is TGCGCCAGCAGCCAAGATCACGGACAGGGGTTAAAGCAGTACTTC.

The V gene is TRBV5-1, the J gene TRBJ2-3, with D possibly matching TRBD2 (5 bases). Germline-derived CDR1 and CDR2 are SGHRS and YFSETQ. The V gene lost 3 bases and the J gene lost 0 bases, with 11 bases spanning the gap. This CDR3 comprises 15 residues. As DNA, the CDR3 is TGCGCCAGCAGCTGGGCACTAGGAAGCACAGATACGCAGTATTTT. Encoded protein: CASSWALGSTDTQYF.

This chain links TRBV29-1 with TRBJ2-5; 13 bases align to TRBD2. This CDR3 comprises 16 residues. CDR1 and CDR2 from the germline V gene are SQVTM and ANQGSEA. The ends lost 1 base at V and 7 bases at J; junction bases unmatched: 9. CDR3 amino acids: CSVEGKTSGGRATQYF. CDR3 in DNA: TGCAGCGTTGAAGGGAAGACTAGCGGGGGGCGGGCGACCCAGTACTTC.

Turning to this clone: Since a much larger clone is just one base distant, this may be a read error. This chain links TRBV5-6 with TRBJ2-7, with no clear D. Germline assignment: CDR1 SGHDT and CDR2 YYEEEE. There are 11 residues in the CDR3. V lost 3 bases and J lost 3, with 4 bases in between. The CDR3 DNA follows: TGTGCCAGCAGCTCCTACTACGAGCAGTACTTC. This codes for CASSSYYEQYF. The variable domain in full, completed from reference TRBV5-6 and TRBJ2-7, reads DAGVTQSPTHLIKTRGQQVTLRCSPKSGHDTVSWYQQALGQGPQFIFQYYEEEERQRGNFPDRFSGHQFPNYSSELNVNALLLGDSALYLCASSSYYEQYFGPGTRLTVT.

CDR3 coding DNA: TGTGCCAGCAGTTTTGGTGTTCGGGTGGGCGGGGAGCTGTTTTTT. Amino acid sequence: CASSFGVRVGGELFF. The J gene is TRBJ2-2, the V gene TRBV27; no definite D call. Trimming shortened V by 3 bases and J by 7 bases, and 15 bases separated the two germline ends. The CDR3 totals 15 residues. Germline V gene data show CDR1 as MNHEY and CDR2 as SMNVEV (reference sequence).

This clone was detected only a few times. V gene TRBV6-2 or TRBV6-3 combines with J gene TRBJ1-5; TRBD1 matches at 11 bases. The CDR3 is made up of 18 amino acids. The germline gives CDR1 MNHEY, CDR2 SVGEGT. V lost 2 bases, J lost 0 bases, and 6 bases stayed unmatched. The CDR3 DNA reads TGTGCCAGCAGTTACCCCCTGGACAGGGGGCTTAGCAATCAGCCCCAGCATTTT. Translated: CASSYPLDRGLSNQPQHF.

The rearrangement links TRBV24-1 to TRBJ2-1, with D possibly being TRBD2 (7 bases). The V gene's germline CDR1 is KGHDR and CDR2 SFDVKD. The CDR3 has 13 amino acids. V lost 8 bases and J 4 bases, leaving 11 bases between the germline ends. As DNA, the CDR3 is TGTGCCACCAAACGGGGGGCTTACAATGAGCAGTTCTTC. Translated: CATKRGAYNEQFF.

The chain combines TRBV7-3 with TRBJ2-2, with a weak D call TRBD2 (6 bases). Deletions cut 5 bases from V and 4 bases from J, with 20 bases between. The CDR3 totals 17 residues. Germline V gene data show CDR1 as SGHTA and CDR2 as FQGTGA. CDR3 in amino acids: CASSVHSRGTPTGELFF. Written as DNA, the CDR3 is TGTGCCAGCAGCGTTCATTCCCGGGGGACTCCCACCGGGGAGCTGTTTTTT.

The CDR3 reads CASSWGTGTRSGNTIYF. In nucleotides, the CDR3 is TGCGCCAGCAGCTGGGGGACAGGGACCCGCTCTGGAAACACCATATATTTT. This chain uses TRBV4-3 with TRBJ1-3; the match to TRBD1 covers 9 bases. CDR1 is LGHNA and CDR2 is YSLEER in the germline V gene. The junction had 8 bases not matched to a gene; V was cut back by 5 bases and J by 0 bases. This CDR3 comprises 17 residues.

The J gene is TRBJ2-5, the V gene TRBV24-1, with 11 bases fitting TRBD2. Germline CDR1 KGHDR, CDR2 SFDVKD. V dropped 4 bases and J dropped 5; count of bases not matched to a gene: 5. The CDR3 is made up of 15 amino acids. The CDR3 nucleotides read TGTGCCACCAGTGACCCCTCTAGCGGGGGGGAGACCCAGTACTTC. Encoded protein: CATSDPSSGGETQYF.